These 10 T cell receptor beta chains share one sample of origin, sequenced in a study of shared clonotypes between healthy human individuals. TCRdb's table, derived via immunoSEQ multiplex PCR, lists solely in-frame clones and lacks some. The repertoire holds about 1 million clones, with approximately 76% as singletons. Sequenced input: memory CD4+ T cells sorted from blood. Subset denoted: CD45RA-negative fraction. Receptors originate from a man aged 18 to 30 in good health.

The CDR3 sequence: CASSNDRGLYNEQFF. CDR3 in DNA: TGTGCCAGCAGCAACGACAGGGGACTATACAATGAGCAGTTCTTC. V is TRBV6-1 and J is TRBJ2-1, with D possibly being TRBD1 (8 bases). The CDR3 has 15 residues. The germline gives CDR1 MNHNS, CDR2 SASEGT. V shed 6 bases and J shed 4 bases, with 16 bases lying between them.

Concerning this clone: A far larger clone is just one base off, so this is likely a read error. Distinct nucleotide sequences in the sample also encode this CDR3. The chain has TRBV25-1 and TRBJ1-4; D uncertain. This CDR3 has 14 residues. Germline lookup yields CDR1 MGHDK and CDR2 SYGVNS. The CDR3 DNA sequence: TGTGCCAGCAGTGACCCGGGTTTAAACGAAAAGCTGTTTTTT. Residues: CASSDPGLNEKLFF. The entire variable domain, with the rest obtained from reference TRBV25-1 and TRBJ1-4, is as follows: EADIYQTPRYLVIGTGKKITLECSQTMGHDKMYWYQQDPGMELHLIHYSYGVNSTEKGDLSSESTVSRIRTEHFPLTLESARPSHTSQYLCASSDPGLNEKLFFGSGTQLSVL.

The J gene is TRBJ1-6, the V gene TRBV10-3, with D perhaps TRBD1 (5 bases). The germline CDR1 and CDR2 sequences are ENHRY and SYGVKD. This CDR3 spans 13 amino acids. Trimming shortened V by 3 bases and J by 7 bases, and 7 bases separated the two germline ends. In DNA, the CDR3 is TGTGCCATCAGTGACAGGGTAAATTCACCCCTCCACTTT. Its translation: CAISDRVNSPLHF.

The chain joins TRBV4-1 to TRBJ2-3; the match to TRBD2 covers 7 bases. J lost 2 bases, V lost 1 base, and 3 bases had no gene match. This CDR3 spans 15 amino acids. The V gene's germline CDR1 is MGHRA and CDR2 YSYEKL. CDR3 nucleotide sequence: TGCGCCAGCAGCCAAGTAGCGGGTGCCACAGATACGCAGTATTTT. Residues: CASSQVAGATDTQYF.

This clone was counted at least ten times. This sample includes further DNA sequences coding for the same CDR3. J is TRBJ2-7 and V is TRBV4-3; no firm D call. Germline V gives CDR1 LGHNA, CDR2 YSLEER. Trimming removed 0 bases from V and 2 bases from J, with 11 bases in between. CDR3 length equals 15 residues. CDR3 loop: CASSQDRAAAYEQYF. As DNA, the CDR3 is TGCGCCAGCAGCCAAGATCGGGCAGCTGCCTACGAGCAGTACTTC.

The genes are TRBV7-8 and TRBJ2-1; possible D gene TRBD2, 6 bases. The germline CDR1 and CDR2 sequences are SGHVS and FQNEAQ. The CDR3 contains 12 residues. The V gene lost 6 bases and the J gene lost 11 bases, with 14 bases spanning the gap. The CDR3 sequence is CASSPSGTQQFF. CDR3 in DNA: TGTGCCAGCAGTCCGTCCGGGACTCAGCAGTTCTTC.

This chain joins TRBV27 and TRBJ2-3; 8 nucleotides align to TRBD2. Trimming at V came to 7 bases and at J to 0 bases, leaving 6 bases not matched to a gene. Germline loops: CDR1 MNHEY, CDR2 SMNVEV (reference sequence). This CDR3 region has 15 residues. Written as DNA, the CDR3 is TGTGCCAGCAATACGGGAGGGTTTAGCACAGATACGCAGTATTTT. It yields the protein CASNTGGFSTDTQYF.

Notes on this clone: This sample includes further DNA sequences coding for the same CDR3. The rearrangement joins TRBV5-1 to TRBJ2-7; possible D gene TRBD1, 5 bases. The V gene lost 1 base and the J gene lost 2 bases, with 10 bases spanning the gap. Germline-derived CDR1 and CDR2 are SGHRS and YFSETQ. This CDR3 has 14 residues. CDR3 bases: TGCGCCAGCAGCTTGAGGACGGACACCTACGAGCAGTACTTC. Protein sequence: CASSLRTDTYEQYF.

The gene calls are TRBV6-1 and TRBJ2-3, with a tentative D call TRBD2 (6 bases). CDR1 is MNHNS, CDR2 SASEGT, per germline. The CDR3 covers 16 residues. The ends were cut back, 4 bases at V and 0 bases at J, with 14 bases in the middle. In DNA form, the CDR3 reads TGTGCCAGCAGTGGGGGGGATTTAGCTAGCACAGATACGCAGTATTTT. This sequence encodes CASSGGDLASTDTQYF.

V and J are TRBV27 and TRBJ2-1, with 9 nucleotides matching TRBD2. Trimming at V came to 5 bases and at J to 7 bases, leaving 12 bases not matched to a gene. Per germline, CDR1 MNHEY and CDR2 SMNVEV (reference sequence). The CDR3 totals 16 residues. This CDR3 reads CASSHASGNLGNEQFF. The CDR3 DNA reads as TGTGCCAGCAGTCACGCTAGCGGGAATTTGGGGAATGAGCAGTTCTTC.